This T cell receptor (beta chain) was found in a study of cytomegalovirus exposure and HLA in healthy donors. Points from the study as a whole: The authors listed 180 or so TCR beta chains as cytomegalovirus-associated.

About this clone: Its antigen is as yet unknown.

The method was immunoSEQ multiplex PCR; TCRdb's version includes in-frame clones alone and lacks a portion of them. This table holds roughly 130,000 clones, approximately 91% found once. In germline, CDR1 is SGHNT, CDR2 YYREEE (reference sequence). The ends were cut back, 9 bases at V and 6 bases at J, with 21 bases in the middle. This CDR3 spans 14 amino acids. The chain couples TRBV5-4 to TRBJ1-1; D perhaps matches TRBD1 (5 bases). Material: PBMCs. The TCR comes from a man under 40 in good health and CMV-seronegative. CDR3 in DNA: TGTGCCACCTACGCTGGACACCTTACTTCTGAAGCTTTCTTT. Protein product: CATYAGHLTSEAFF.